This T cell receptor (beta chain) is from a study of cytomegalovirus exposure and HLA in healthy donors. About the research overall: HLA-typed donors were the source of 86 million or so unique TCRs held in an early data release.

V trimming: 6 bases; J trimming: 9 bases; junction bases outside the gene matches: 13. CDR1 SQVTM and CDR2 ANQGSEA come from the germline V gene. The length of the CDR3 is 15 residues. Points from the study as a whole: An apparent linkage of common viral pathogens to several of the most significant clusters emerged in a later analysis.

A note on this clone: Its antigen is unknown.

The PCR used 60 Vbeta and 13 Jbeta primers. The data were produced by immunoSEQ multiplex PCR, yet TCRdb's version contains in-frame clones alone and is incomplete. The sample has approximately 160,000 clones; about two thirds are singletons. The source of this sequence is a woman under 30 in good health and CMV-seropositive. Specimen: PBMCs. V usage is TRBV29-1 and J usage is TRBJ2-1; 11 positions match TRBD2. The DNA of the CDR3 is TGCAGCGTCAACATCATAGCGGGAGGGGTAGGTGAGCAGTTCTTC. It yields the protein CSVNIIAGGVGEQFF.